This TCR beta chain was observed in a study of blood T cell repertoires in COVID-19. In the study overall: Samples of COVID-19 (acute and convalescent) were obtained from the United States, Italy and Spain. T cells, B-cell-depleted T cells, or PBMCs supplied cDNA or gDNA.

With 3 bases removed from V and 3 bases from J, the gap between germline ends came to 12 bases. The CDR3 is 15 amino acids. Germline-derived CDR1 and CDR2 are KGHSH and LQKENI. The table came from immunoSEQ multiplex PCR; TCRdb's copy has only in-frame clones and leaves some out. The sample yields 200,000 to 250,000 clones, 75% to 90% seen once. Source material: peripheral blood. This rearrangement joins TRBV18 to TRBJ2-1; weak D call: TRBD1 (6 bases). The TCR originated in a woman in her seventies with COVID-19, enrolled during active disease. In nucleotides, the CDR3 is TGTGCCAGCTCACCTGGACAGTTGATCTACAATGAGCAGTTCTTC. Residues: CASSPGQLIYNEQFF.